The sample holds a few counts of the clone carrying this T cell receptor (beta chain). Antigen unknown. These data are taken from a study of CD8+ T cells in alopecia areata. Background on the study: Treated patients were dosed with oral tofacitinib, taking 5 to 10 mg twice daily. The study gave tofacitinib for 6 to 18 months, then 6 months off drug.

Findings and limits, study-wide: Possibly as an HLA-related effect, TCR sharing across patients appeared less clear than in mice. Normal scalp showed lower clonality than lesional scalp, especially alopecia totalis/universalis.

Germline V gives CDR1 SGHRS, CDR2 YFSETQ. The V segment lost 2 bases and the J segment 3 bases; nucleotides outside the gene matches: 6. CDR3 length equals 16 residues. Extracted RNA was reverse transcribed into cDNA, the sequencing template. Data came from immunoSEQ multiplex PCR; TCRdb stores just in-frame clones and leaves some out. The table records some 11,000 clones, roughly 59% of them present only once. Collected material from alopecia areata patients comprised lesional scalp punch biopsies and peripheral blood. V and J are TRBV5-1 and TRBJ2-3; 10 nucleotides align to TRBD1. The material sequenced was skin, taken at week 0. This clonotype was obtained from a human donor with alopecia areata. CDR3 region: CASSFRTGGRTDTQYF. The CDR3 region has the DNA TGCGCCAGCAGCTTCCGGACAGGGGGTCGGACAGATACGCAGTATTTT.